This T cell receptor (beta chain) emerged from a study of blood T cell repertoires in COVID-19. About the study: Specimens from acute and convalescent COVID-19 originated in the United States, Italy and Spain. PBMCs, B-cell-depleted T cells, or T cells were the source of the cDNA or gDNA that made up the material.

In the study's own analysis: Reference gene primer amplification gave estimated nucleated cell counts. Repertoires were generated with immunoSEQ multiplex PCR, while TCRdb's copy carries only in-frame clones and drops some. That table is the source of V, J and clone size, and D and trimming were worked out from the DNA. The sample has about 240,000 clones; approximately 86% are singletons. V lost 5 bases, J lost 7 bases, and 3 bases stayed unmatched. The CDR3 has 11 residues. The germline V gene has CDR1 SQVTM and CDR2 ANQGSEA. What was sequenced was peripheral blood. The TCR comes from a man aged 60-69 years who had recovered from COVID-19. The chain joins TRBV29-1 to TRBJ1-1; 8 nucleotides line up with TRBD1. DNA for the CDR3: TGCAGCGTTTCCGGACAGGGTGAAGCTTTCTTT. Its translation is CSVSGQGEAFF. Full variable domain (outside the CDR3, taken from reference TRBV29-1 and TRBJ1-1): SAVISQKPSRDICQRGTSLTIQCQVDSQVTMMFWYRQQPGQSLTLIATANQGSEATYESGFVIDKFPISRPNLTFSTLTVSNMSPEDSSIYLCSVSGQGEAFFGQGTRLTVV.